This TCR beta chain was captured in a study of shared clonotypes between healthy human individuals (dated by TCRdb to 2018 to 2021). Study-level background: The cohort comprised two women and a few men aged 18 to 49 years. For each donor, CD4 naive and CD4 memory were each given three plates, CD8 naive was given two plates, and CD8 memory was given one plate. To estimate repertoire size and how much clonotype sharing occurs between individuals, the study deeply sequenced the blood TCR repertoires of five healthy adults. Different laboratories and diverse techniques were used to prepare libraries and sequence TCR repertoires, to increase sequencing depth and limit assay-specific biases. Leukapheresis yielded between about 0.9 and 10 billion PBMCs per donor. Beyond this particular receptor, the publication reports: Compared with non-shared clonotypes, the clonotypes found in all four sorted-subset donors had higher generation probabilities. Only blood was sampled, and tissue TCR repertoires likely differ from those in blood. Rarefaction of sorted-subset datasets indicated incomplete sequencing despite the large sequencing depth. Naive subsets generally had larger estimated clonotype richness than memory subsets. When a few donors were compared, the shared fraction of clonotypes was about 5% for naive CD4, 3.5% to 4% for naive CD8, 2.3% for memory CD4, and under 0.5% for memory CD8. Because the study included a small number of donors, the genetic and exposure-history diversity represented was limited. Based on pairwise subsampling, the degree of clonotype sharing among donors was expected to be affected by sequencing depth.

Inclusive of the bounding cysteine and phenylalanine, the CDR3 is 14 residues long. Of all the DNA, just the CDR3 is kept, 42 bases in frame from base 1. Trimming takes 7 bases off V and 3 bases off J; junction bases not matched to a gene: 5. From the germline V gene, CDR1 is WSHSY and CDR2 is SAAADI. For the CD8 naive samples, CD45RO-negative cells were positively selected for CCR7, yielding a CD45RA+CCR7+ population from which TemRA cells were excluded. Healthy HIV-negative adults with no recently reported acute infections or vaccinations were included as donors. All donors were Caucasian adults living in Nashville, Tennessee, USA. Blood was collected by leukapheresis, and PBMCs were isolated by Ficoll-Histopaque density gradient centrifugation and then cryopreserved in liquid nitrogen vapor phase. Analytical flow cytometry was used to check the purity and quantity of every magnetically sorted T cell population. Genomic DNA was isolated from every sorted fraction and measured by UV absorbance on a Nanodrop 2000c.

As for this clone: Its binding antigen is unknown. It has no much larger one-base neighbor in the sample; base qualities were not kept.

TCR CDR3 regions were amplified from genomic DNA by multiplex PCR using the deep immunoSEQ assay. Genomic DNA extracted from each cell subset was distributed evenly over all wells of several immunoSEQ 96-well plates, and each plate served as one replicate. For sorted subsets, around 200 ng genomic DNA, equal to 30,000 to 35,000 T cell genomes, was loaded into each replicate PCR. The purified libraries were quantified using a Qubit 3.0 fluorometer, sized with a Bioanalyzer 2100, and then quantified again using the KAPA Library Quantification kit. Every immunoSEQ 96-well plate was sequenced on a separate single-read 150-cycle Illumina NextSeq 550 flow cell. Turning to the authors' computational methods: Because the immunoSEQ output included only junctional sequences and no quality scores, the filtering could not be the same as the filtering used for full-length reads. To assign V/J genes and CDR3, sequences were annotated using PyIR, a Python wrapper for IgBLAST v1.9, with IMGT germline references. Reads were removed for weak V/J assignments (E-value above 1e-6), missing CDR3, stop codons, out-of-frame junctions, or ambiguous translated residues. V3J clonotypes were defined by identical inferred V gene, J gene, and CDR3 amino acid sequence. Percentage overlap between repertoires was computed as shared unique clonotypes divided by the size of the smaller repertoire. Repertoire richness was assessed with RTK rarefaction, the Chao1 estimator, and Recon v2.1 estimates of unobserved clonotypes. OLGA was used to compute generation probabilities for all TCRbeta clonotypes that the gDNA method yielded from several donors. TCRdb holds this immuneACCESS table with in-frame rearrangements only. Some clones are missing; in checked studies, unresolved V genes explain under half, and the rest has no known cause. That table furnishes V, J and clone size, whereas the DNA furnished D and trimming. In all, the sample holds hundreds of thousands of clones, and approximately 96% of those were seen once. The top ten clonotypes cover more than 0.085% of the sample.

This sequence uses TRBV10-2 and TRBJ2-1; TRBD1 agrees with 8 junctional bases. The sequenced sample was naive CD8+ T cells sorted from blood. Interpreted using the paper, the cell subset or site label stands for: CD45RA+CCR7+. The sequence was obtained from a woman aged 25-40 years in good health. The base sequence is TGCGCCAGCAATGACAGGGGCTTCTACAATGAGCAGTTCTTC. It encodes CASNDRGFYNEQFF.